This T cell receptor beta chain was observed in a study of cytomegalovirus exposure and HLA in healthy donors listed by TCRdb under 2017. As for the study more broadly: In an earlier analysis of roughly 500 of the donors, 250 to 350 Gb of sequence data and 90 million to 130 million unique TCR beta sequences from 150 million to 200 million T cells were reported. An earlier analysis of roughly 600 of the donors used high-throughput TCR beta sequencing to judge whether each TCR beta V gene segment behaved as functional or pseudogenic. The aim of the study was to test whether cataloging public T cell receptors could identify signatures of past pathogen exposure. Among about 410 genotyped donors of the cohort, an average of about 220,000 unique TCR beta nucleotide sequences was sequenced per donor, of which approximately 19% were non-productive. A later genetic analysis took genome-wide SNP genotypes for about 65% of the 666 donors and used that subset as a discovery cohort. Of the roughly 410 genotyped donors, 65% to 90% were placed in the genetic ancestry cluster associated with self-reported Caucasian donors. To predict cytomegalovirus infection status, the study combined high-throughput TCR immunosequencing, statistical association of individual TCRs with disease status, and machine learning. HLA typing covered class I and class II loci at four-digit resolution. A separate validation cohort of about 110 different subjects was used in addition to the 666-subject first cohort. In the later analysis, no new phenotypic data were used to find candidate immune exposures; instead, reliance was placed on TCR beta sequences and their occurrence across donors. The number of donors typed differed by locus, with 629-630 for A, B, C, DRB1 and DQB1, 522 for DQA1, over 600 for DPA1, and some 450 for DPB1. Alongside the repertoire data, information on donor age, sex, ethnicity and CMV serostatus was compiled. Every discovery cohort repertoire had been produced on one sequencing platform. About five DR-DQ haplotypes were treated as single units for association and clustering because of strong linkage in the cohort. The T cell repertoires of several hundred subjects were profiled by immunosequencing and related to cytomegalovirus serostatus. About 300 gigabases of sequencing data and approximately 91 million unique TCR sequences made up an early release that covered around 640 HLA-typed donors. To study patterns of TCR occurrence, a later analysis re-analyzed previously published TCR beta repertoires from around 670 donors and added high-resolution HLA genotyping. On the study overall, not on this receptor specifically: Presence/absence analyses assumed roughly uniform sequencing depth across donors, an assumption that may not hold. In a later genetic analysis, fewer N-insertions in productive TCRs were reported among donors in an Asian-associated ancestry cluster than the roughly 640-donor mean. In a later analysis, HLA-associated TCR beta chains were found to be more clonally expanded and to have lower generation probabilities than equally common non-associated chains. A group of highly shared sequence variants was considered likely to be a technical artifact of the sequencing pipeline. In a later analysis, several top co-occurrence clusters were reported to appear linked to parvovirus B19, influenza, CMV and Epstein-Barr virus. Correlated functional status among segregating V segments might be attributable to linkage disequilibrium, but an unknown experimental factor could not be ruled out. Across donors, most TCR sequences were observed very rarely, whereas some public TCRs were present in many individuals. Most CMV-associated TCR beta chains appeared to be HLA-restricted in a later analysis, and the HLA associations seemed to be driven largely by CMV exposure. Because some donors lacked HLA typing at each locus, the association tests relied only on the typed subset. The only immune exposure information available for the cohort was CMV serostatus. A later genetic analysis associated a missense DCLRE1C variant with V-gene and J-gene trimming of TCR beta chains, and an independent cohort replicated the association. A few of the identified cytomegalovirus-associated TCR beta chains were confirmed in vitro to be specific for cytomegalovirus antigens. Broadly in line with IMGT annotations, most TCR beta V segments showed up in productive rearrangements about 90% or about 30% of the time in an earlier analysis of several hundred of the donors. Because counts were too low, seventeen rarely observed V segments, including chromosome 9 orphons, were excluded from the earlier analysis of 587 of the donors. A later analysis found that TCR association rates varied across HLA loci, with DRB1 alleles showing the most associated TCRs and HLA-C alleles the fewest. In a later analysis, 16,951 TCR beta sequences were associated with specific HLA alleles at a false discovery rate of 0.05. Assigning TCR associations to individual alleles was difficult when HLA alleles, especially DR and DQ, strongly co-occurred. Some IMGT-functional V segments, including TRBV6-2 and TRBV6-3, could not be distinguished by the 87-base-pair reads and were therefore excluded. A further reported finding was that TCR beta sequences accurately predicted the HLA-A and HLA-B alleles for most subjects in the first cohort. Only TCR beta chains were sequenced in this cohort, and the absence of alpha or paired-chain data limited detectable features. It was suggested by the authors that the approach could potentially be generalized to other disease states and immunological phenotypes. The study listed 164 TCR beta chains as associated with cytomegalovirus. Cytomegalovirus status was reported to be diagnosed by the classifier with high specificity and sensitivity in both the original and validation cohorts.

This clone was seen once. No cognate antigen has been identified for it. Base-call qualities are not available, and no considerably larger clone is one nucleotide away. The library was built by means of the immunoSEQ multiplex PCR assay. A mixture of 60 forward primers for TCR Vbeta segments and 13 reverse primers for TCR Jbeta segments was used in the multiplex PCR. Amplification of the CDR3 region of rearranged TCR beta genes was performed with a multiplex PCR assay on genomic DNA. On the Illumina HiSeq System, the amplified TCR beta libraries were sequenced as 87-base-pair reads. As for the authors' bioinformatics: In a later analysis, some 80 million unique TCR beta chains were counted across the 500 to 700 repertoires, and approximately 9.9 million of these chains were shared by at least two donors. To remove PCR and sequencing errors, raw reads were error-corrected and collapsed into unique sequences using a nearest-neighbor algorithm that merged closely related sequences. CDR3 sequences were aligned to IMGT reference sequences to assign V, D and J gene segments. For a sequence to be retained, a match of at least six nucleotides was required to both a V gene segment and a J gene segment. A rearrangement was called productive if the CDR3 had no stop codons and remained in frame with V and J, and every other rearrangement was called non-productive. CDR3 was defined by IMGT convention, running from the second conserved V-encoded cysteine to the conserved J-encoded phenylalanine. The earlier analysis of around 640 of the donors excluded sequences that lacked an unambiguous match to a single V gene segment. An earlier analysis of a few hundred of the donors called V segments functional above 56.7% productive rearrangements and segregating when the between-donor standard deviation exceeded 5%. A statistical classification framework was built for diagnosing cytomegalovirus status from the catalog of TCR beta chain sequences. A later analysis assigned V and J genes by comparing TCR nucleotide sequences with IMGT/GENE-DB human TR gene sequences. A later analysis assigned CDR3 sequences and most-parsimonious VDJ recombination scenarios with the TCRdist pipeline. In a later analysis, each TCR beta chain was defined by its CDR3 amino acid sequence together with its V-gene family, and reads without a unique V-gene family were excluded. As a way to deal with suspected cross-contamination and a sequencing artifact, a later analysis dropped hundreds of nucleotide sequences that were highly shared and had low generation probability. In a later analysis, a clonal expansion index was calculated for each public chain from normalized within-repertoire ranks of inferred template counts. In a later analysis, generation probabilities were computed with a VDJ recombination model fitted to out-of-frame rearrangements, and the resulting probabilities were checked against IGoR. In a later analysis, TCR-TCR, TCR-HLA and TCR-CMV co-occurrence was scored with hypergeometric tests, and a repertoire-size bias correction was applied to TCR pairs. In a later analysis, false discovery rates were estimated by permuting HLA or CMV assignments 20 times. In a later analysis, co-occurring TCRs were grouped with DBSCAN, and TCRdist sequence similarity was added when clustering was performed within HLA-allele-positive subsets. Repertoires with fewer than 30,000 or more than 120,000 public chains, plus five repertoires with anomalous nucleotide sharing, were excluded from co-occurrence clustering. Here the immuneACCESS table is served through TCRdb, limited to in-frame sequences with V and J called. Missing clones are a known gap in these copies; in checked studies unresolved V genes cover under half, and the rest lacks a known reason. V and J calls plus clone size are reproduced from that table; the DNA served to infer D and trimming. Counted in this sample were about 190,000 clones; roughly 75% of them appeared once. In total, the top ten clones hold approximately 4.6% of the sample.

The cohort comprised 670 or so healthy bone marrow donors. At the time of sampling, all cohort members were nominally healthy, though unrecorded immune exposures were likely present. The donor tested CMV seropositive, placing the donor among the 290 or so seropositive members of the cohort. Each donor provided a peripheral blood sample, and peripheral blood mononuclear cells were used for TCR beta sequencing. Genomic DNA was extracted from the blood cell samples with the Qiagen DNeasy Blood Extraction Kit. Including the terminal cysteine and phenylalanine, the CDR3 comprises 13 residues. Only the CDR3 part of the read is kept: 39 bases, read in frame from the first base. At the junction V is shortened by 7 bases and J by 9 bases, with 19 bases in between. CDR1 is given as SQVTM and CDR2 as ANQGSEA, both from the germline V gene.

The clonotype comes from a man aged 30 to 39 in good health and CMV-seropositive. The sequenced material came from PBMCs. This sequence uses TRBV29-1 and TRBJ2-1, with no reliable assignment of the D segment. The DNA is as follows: TGCAGCGCCGGTGGGCACTCCAACCTTGAGCAGTTCTTC. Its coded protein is CSAGGHSNLEQFF.